The clone carrying this TCR beta chain has ten or more counts. Its antigen remains unknown. The data were obtained in a study of naive and memory T cell subsets. General study findings and limits: Naive repertoires, especially CD8, held a few larger clonotypes, possibly memory cells re-expressing CD45RA.

CDR3 length: 16 residues. Losses at the gene ends were 2 bases for V and 1 base for J; bases not matched to a gene: 7. From germline, CDR1 is SGHVS and CDR2 FNYEAQ. An equimolar mix of two oligonucleotides served as the beta constant-region primer for TRBC1 and TRBC2. Ligated cDNA was amplified by four rounds of PCR with nested alpha and beta constant-region primers and SP2. TCRdb re-derived calls from the UMI-ligation and nested PCR reads in MiXCR, one entry per CDR3 protein. Of about 150,000 distinct CDR3 sequences in the sample, over 20% were seen once. The chain employs TRBV7-6 and TRBJ2-5; 7 nucleotides line up with TRBD2. This sequence was found in a human donor in good health. Sequenced input: naive CD4+ T cells from blood. For the CDR3, the DNA is TGTGCCAGCAGCTTAAGATTGGTAGCGGGCCAAGAGACCCAGTACTTC. Its translation: CASSLRLVAGQETQYF.